The sequence of this T cell receptor (beta chain) was determined in a study of PD-1 blockade in classical Hodgkin lymphoma. The CDR3 contains 14 residues. Germline V gives CDR1 MDHEN, CDR2 SYDVKM. Germline trimming cut 8 bases from V and 3 bases from J; bases unmatched to any gene: 9. Concerning this clone: The antigen is unknown.

Study-wide results and caveats: Relative to healthy donors, newly diagnosed patients reportedly had lower baseline TCR diversity, which was reported as lower still in relapsed/refractory patients.

The assay was immunoSEQ multiplex PCR, and TCRdb's table has in-frame clones only and misses some. The table has tens of thousands of clones, 90% seen once. Every single patient, without exception, relapsed after autologous stem cell transplantation, and brentuximab vedotin exposure varied. The chain carries TRBV28 and TRBJ2-7, with 8 nucleotides matching TRBD1. The sequences come from peripheral blood mononuclear cells (PBMCs), collected at baseline. This sequence was found in a human donor with classical Hodgkin lymphoma. CDR3 loop: CASGQGRWVYEQYF. Written as DNA, the CDR3 is TGTGCCAGCGGACAGGGTCGTTGGGTCTACGAGCAGTACTTC.